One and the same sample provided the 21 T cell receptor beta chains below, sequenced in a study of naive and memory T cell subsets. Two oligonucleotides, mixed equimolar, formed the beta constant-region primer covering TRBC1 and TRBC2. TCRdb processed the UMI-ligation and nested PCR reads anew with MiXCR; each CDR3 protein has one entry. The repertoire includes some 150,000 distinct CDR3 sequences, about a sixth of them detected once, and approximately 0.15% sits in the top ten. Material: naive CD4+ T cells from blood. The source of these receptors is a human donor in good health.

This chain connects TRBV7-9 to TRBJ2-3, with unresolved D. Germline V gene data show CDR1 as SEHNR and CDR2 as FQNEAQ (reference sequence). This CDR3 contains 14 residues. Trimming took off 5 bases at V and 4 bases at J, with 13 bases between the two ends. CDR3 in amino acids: CASSRREGADTQYF. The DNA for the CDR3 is TGTGCCAGCAGCCGACGTGAAGGCGCAGATACGCAGTATTTT.

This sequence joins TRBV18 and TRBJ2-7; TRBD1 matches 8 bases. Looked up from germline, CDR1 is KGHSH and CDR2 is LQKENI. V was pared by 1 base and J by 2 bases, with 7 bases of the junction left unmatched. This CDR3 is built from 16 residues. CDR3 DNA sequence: TGTGCCAGCTCACCACTGTTGTCGGACAGGGCCTACGAGCAGTACTTC. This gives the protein CASSPLLSDRAYEQYF.

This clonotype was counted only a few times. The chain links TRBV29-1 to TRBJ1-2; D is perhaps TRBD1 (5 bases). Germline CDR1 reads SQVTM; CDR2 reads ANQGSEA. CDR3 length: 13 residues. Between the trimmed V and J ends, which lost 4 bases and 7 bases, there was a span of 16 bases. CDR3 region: CSVALEDKGGYTF. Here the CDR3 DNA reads TGCAGCGTTGCCCTGGAGGACAAGGGTGGCTACACCTTC.

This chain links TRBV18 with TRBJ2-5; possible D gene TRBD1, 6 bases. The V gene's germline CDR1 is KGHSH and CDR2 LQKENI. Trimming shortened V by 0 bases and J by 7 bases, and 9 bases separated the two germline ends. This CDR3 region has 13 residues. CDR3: CASSPPTGSTQYF. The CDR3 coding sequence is TGTGCCAGCTCACCACCGACAGGATCGACCCAGTACTTC. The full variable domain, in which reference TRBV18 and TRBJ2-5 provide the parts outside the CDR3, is NAGVMQNPRHLVRRRGQEARLRCSPMKGHSHVYWYRQLPEEGLKFMVYLQKENIIDESGMPKERFSAEFPKEGPSILRIQQVVRGDSAAYFCASSPPTGSTQYFGPGTRLLVL.

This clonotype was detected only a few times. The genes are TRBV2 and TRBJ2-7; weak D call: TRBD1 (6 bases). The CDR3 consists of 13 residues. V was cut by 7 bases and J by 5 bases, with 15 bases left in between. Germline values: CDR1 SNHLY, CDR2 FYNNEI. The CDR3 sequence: CASTYRESDEQYF. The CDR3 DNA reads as TGTGCCAGCACCTACAGGGAGTCCGACGAGCAGTACTTC.

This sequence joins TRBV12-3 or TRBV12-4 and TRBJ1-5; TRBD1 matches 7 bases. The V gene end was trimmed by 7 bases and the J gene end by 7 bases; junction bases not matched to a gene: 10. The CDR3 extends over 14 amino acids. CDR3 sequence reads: CASTPAGGSQPQHF. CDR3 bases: TGTGCCAGCACCCCCGCAGGGGGTAGCCAGCCCCAGCATTTT.

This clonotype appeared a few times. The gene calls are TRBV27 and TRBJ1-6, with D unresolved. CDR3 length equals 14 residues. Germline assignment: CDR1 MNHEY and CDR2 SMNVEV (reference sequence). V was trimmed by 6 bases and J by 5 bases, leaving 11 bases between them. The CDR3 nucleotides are TGTGCCAGCAGCCCCCAGAACCATAATTCACCCCTCCACTTT. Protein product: CASSPQNHNSPLHF.

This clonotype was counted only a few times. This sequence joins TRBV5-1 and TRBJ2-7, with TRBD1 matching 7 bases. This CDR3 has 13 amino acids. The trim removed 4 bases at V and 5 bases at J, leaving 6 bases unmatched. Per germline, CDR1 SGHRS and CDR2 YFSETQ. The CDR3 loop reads CASSPDRANEQYF. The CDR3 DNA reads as TGCGCCAGCAGCCCCGACAGGGCCAACGAGCAGTACTTC. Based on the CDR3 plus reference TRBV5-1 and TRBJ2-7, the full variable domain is KAGVTQTPRYLIKTRGQQVTLSCSPISGHRSVSWYQQTPGQGLQFLFEYFSETQRNKGNFPGRFSGRQFSNSRSEMNVSTLELGDSALYLCASSPDRANEQYFGPGTRLTVT.

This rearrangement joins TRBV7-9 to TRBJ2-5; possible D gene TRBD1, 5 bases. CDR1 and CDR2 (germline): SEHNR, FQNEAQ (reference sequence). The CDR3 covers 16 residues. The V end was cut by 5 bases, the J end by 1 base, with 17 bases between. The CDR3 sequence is CASSDDRRSFQETQYF. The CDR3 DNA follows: TGTGCCAGCAGCGACGACAGACGGTCATTCCAAGAGACCCAGTACTTC.

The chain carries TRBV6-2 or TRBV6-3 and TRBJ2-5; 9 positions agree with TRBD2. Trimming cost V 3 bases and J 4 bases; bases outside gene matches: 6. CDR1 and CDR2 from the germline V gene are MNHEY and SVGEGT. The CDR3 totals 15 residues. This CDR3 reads CASSYVSGRRETQYF. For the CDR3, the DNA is TGTGCCAGCAGTTATGTAAGCGGGAGGAGAGAGACCCAGTACTTC.

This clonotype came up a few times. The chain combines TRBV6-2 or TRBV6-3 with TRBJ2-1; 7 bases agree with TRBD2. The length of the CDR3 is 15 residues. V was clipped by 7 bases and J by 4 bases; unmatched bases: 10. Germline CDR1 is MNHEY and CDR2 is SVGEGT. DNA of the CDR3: TGTGCCAGCATCCTTGCTAGCGGTGTGTACAATGAGCAGTTCTTC. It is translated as CASILASGVYNEQFF.

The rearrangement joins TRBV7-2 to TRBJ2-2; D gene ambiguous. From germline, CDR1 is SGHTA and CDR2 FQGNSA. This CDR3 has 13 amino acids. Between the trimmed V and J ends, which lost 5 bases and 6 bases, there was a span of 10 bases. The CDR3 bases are TGTGCCAGCAGCAATCACGCGGCCGGGGAGCTGTTTTTT. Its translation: CASSNHAAGELFF. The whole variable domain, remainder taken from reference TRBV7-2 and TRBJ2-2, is GAGVSQSPSNKVTEKGKDVELRCDPISGHTALYWYRQSLGQGLEFLIYFQGNSAPDKSGLPSDRFSAERTGGSVSTLTIQRTQQEDSAVYLCASSNHAAGELFFGEGSRLTVL.

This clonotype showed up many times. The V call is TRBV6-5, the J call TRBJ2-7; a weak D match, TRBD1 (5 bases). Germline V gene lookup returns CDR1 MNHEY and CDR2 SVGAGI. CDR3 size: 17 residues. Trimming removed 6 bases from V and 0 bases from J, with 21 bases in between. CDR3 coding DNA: TGTGCCAGCAGACGCCGATCGGGCCTACAGGACTCCTACGAGCAGTACTTC. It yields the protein CASRRRSGLQDSYEQYF.

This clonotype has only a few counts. The CDR3 sequence: CASSSAEAGPGANVLTF. The DNA for the CDR3 is TGTGCCAGCAGTTCCGCCGAGGCGGGTCCTGGGGCCAACGTCCTGACTTTC. The chain combines TRBV28 with TRBJ2-6; D perhaps matches TRBD2 (5 bases). Germline V lookup: CDR1 MDHEN, CDR2 SYDVKM. V lost 4 bases and J lost 2, with 15 bases in between. The CDR3 extends over 17 amino acids.

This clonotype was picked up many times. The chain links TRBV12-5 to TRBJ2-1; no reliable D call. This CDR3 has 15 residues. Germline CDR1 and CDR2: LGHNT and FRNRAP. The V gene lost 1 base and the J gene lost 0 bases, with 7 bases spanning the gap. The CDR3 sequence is CASGLAESSYNEQFF. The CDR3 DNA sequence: TGTGCTAGTGGTTTGGCGGAAAGCTCCTACAATGAGCAGTTCTTC. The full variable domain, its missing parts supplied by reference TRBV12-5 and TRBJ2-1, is DARVTQTPRHKVTEMGQEVTMRCQPILGHNTVFWYRQTMMQGLELLAYFRNRAPLDDSGMPKDRFSAEMPDATLATLKIQPSEPRDSAVYFCASGLAESSYNEQFFGPGTRLTVL.

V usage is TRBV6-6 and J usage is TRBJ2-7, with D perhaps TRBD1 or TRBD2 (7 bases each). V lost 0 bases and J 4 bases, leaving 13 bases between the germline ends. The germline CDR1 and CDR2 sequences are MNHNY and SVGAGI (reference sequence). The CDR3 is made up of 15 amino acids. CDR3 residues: CASSYSGGGLYEQYF. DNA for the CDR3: TGTGCCAGCAGTTACTCGGGAGGGGGCCTGTACGAGCAGTACTTC.

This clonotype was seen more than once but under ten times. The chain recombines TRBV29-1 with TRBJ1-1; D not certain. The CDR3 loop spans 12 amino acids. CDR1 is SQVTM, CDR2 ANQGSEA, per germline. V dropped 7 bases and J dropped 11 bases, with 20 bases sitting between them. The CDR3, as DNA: TGCAGCGGGGGAATTCCCTCAACCGAGGCTTTCTTT. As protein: CSGGIPSTEAFF.

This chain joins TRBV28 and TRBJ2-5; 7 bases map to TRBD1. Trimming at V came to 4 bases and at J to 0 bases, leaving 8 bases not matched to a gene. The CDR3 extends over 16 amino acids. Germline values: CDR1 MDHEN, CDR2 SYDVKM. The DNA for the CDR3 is TGTGCCAGCAGTTCCGGGACAGAGCTGTACCAAGAGACCCAGTACTTC. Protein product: CASSSGTELYQETQYF.

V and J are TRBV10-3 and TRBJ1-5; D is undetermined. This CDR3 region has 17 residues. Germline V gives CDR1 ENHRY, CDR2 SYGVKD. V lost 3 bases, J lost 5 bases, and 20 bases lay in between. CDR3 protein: CAISDPAGGLVDQPQHF. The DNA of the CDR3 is TGTGCCATCAGTGATCCCGCGGGAGGGTTGGTTGATCAGCCCCAGCATTTT.

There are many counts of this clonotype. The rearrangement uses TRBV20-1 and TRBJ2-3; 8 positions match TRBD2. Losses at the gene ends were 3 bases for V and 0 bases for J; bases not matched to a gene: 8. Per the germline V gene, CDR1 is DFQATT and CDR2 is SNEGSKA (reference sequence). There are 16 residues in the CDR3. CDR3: CSASASGRLSTDTQYF. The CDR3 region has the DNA TGCAGTGCTAGTGCTAGCGGGCGTCTTAGCACAGATACGCAGTATTTT.

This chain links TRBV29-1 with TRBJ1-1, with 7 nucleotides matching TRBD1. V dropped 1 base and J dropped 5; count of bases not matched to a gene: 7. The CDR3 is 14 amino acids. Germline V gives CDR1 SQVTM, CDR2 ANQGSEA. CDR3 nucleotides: TGCAGCGTTGAAGCCCCAGGGGGACGGACTGAAGCTTTCTTT. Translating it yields CSVEAPGGRTEAFF.